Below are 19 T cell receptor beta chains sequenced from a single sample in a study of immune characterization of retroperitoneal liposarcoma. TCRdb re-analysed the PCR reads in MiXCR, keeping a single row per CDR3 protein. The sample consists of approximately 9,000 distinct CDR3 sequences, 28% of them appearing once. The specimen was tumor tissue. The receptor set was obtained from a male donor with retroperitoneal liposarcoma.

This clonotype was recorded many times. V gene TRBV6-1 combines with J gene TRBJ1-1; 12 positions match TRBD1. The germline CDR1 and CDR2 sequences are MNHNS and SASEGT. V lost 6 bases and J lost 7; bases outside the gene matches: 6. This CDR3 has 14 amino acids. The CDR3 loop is CASRPGQGAFEAFF. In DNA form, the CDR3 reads TGTGCCAGCAGACCGGGACAGGGGGCTTTTGAAGCTTTCTTT.

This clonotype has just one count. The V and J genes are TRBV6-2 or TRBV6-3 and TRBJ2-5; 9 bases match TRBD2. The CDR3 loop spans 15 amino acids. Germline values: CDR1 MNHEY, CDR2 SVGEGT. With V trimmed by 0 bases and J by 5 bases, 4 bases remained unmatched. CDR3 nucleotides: TGTGCCAGCAGTTACTCGGGACTAGCTGGTGAGACCCAGTACTTC. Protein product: CASSYSGLAGETQYF.

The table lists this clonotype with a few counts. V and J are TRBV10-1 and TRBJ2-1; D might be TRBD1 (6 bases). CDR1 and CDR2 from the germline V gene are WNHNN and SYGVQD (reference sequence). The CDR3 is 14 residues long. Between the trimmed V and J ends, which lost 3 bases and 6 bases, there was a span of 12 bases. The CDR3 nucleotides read TGCGCCAGCAGTGATCTCGGACAGAGCAATGAGCAGTTCTTC. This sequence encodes CASSDLGQSNEQFF.

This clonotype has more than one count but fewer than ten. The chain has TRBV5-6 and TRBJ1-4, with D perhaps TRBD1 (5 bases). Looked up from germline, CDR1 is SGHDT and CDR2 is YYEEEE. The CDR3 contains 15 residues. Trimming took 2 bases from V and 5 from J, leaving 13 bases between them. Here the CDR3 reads CASSFGGRTNEKLFF. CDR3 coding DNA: TGTGCCAGCAGCTTTGGGGGACGGACAAATGAAAAACTGTTTTTT.

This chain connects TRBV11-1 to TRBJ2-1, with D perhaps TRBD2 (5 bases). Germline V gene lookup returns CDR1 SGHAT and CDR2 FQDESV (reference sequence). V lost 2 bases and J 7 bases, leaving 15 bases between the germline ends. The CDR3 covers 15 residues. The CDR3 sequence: CASSLRGFQRNEQFF. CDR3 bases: TGTGCCAGCAGCTTACGGGGATTCCAACGGAATGAGCAGTTCTTC.

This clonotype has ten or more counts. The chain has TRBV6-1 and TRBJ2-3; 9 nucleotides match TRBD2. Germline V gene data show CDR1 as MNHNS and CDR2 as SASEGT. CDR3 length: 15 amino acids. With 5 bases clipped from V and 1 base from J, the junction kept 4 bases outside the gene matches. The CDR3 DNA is TGTGCCAGCAGTTTGGGACTAGCTGGCACAGATACGCAGTATTTT. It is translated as CASSLGLAGTDTQYF.

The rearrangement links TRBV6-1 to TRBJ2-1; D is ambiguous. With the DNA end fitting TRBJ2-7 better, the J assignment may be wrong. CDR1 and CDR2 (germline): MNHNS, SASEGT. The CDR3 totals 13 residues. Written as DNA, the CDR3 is TGTGCCTATGGTCAGGACCCAACGTACGAGCAGTACTTC. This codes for CAYGQDPTYEQYF.

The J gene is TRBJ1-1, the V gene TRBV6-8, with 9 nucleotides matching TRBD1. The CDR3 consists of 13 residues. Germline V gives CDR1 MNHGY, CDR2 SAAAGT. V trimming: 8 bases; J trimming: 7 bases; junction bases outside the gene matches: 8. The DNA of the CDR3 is TGTGCCAGCGATAAGGGACAGGGAATTGAAGCTTTCTTT. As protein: CASDKGQGIEAFF.

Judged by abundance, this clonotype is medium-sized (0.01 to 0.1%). CDR3: CASSSPGLAINEQFF. DNA of the CDR3: TGTGCCAGCAGTTCACCGGGACTAGCGATCAATGAGCAGTTCTTC. The chain carries TRBV7-3 and TRBJ2-1; 10 bases line up with TRBD2. V lost 6 bases, J lost 6 bases, and 8 bases stayed unmatched. The CDR3 totals 15 residues. Per the germline V gene, CDR1 is SGHTA and CDR2 is FQGTGA. Full variable domain (outside the CDR3, taken from reference TRBV7-3 and TRBJ2-1): GAGVSQTPSNKVTEKGKYVELRCDPISGHTALYWYRQSLGQGPEFLIYFQGTGAADDSGLPNDRFFAVRPEGSVSTLKIQRTERGDSAVYLCASSSPGLAINEQFFGPGTRLTVL.

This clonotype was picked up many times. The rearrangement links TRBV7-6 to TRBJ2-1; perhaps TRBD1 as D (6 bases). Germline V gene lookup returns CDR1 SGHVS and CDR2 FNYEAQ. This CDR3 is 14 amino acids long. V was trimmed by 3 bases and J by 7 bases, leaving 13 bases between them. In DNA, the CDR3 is TGTGCCAGCAGCTTTTCACAGGGCAGTAATGAGCAGTTCTTC. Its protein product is CASSFSQGSNEQFF.

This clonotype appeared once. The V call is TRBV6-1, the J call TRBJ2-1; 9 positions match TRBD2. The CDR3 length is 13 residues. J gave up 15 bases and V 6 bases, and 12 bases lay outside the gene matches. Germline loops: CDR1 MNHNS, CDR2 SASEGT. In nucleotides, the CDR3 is TGTGCCAGCAGGGCTAGCGGGATCGGGAGGCTGTTCTTC. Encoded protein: CASRASGIGRLFF.

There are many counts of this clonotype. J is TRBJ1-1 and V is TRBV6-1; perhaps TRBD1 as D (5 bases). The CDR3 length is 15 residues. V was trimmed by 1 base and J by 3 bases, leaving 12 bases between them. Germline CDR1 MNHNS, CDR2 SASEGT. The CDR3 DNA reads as TGTGCCAGCAGTGAAGTACCGGGACGGTACACTGAAGCTTTCTTT. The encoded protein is CASSEVPGRYTEAFF.

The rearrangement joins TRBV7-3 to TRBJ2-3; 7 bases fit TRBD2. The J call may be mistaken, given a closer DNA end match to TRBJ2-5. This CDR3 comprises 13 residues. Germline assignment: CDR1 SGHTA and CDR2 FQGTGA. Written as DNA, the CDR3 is TGTGCCAGCAGCTCGACTAGCCTGGAGACCCAGTACTTC. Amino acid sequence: CASSSTSLETQYF.

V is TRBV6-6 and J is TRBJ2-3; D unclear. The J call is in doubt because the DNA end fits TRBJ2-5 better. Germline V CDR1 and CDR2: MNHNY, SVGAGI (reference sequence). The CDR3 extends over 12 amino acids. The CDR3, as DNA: TGTGCCAGCAGTTACTTACAAGAGACCCAGTACTTC. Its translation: CASSYLQETQYF.

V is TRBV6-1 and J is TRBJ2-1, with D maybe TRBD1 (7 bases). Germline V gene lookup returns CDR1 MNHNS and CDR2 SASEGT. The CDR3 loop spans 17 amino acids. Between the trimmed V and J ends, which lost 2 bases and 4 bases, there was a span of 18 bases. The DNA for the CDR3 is TGTGCCAGCAGTGAAAATGGGGCAGGGGGACTTTACAATGAGCAGTTCTTC. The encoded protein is CASSENGAGGLYNEQFF.

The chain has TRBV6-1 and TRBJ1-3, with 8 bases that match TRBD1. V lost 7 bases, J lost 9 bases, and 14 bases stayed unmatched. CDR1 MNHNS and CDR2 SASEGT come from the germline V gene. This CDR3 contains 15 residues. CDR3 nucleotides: TGTGCCAGCACCTTCCTAGGGACAGGAGTCACCACCATATATTTT. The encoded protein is CASTFLGTGVTTIYF.

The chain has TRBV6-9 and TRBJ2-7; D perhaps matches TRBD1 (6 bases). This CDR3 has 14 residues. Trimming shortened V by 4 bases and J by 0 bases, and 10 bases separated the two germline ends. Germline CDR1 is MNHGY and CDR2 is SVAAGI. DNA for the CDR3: TGTGCCAGCAGTTCGGGACAATACTCCTACGAGCAGTACTTC. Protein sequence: CASSSGQYSYEQYF.

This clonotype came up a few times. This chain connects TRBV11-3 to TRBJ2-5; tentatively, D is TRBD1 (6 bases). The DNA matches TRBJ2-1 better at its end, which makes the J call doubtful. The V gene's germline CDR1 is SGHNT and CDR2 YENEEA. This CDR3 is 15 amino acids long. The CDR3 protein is CASSLGHQGSNEQFF. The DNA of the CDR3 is TGTGCCAGCAGCTTGGGACATCAGGGGTCCAATGAGCAGTTCTTC.

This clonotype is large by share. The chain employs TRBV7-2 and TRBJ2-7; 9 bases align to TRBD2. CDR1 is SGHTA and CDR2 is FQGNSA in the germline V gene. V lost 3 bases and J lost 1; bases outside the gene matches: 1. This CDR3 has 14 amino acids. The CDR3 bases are TGTGCCAGCAGCTTTAGCGGGGGATCCTACGAGCAGTACTTC. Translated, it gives CASSFSGGSYEQYF.